Following are 4 T cell receptor beta chains from one sample sequenced in a study of vaccination effects on CD4 cells after COVID-19. Isolation of CD4+ T cells took place after 10 days of culture. Profiling relied on immunoSEQ multiplex PCR, and the TCRdb table lists in-frame clones only, not all of them. The sample consists of around 50,000 clones, about 75% of them appearing once. Their target antigens are unknown. Material: CD4+ T cells from PBMCs cultured without peptide, obtained before COVID-19 vaccination. The receptors come from a human donor who had a prior SARS-CoV-2 infection.

The chain uses TRBV6-5 and TRBJ1-5; TRBD1 might be the D (5 bases). Trimming took off 6 bases at V and 0 bases at J, with 12 bases between the two ends. This CDR3 is 15 amino acids long. Germline V CDR1 and CDR2: MNHEY, SVGAGI. CDR3: CASRFTGISNQPQHF. For the CDR3, the DNA is TGTGCCAGCAGATTTACAGGTATTAGCAATCAGCCCCAGCATTTT.

The CDR3 is CASNGNSYEQYF. CDR3 in DNA: TGTGCCAGCAACGGGAACTCCTACGAGCAGTACTTC. V gene TRBV25-1 combines with J gene TRBJ2-7, with a possible D match to TRBD2 (5 bases). Trimming stripped 7 bases from V and 0 bases from J, with 7 bases between. The germline V gene has CDR1 MGHDK and CDR2 SYGVNS. This CDR3 contains 12 residues.

The rearrangement links TRBV5-4 to TRBJ2-3, with D perhaps matching TRBD2 (5 bases). V was cut by 0 bases and J by 3 bases, with 8 bases left in between. CDR3 length: 14 residues. Germline V gene data show CDR1 as SGHNT and CDR2 as YYREEE (reference sequence). CDR3 sequence: CASSLAGDTDTQYF. CDR3 bases: TGTGCCAGCAGCTTGGCCGGGGATACAGATACGCAGTATTTT.

This sequence joins TRBV29-1 and TRBJ2-4, with D perhaps matching TRBD1 (6 bases). This CDR3 has 13 residues. Trimming pared 5 bases from V and 2 bases from J, leaving 10 bases between. Germline V CDR1 and CDR2: SQVTM, ANQGSEA. CDR3 sequence reads: CSVYGTTKNIQYF. The CDR3, as DNA: TGCAGCGTTTACGGGACAACCAAAAACATTCAGTACTTC. Full variable domain (outside the CDR3, taken from reference TRBV29-1 and TRBJ2-4): SAVISQKPSRDICQRGTSLTIQCQVDSQVTMMFWYRQQPGQSLTLIATANQGSEATYESGFVIDKFPISRPNLTFSTLTVSNMSPEDSSIYLCSVYGTTKNIQYFGAGTRLSVL.